This TCR beta chain was captured by sequencing in a study of T cell repertoires in cytomegalovirus infection. At the level of the study: Public TCR beta signatures were indicative of both CMV infection and a matching HLA type.

TCRdb used MiXCR to reprocess the reads, holding one entry per CDR3 protein. This table has hundreds of thousands of distinct CDR3 sequences, around 31% appearing once. Overall study results and limits: HLA-C-restricted, CMV-specific TCR beta clonotypes were dominant ex vivo.

A remark on this clonotype: The antigen remains unidentified.

The CDR3 contains 18 residues. Germline values: CDR1 SGHAT, CDR2 FQNNGV. The ends were cut back, 1 base at V and 0 bases at J, with 16 bases in the middle. The material was cultured PBMCs, obtained from culture after CMV antigen stimulation. The origin of this receptor is a human donor in good health (CMV status not recorded). Some clones in this sample may be carry-over from other donors' samples. The V gene is TRBV11-2, the J gene TRBJ2-4; perhaps D is TRBD1 or TRBD2 (6 bases each). The CDR3 nucleotides are TGTGCCAGCAGCTTAGGACGGGGGCGGGCCCTAGCCAAAAACATTCAGTACTTC. Protein sequence: CASSLGRGRALAKNIQYF.